These 5 T cell receptor beta chains were sequenced from one sample in a study of T cell repertoires and HLA-DP antigens. These receptors' antigens are unknown. Data came from immunoSEQ multiplex PCR; TCRdb stores just in-frame clones and leaves some out. The sample gives 55,000 to 80,000 clones, just under 80% of which show up once; about 1.6% is in the top ten. Sequenced input: CD4+ T cells from PBMCs. The receptor source for this set is a man aged 60 to 75 in good health and CMV-seronegative.

The chain combines TRBV28 with TRBJ1-2; D remains unclear. The CDR3 covers 11 residues. V gave up 5 bases and J gave up 4 bases, with 5 bases separating them. Germline assignment: CDR1 MDHEN and CDR2 SYDVKM. CDR3 residues: CASSGVYGYTF. The CDR3 nucleotides read TGTGCCAGCAGTGGTGTCTATGGCTACACCTTC.

The chain uses TRBV5-6 and TRBJ2-7; D is undetermined. CDR3 length: 14 amino acids. Deletions cut 1 base from V and 2 bases from J, with 10 bases between. Germline-derived CDR1 and CDR2 are SGHDT and YYEEEE. In DNA, the CDR3 is TGTGCCAGCAGCTTGCAAGGGTTGGCCTACGAGCAGTACTTC. Protein: CASSLQGLAYEQYF.

The V gene is TRBV5-5, the J gene TRBJ2-6, with no clear D. CDR1 and CDR2 from the germline V gene are SGHKS and YYEKEE (reference sequence). This CDR3 has 12 amino acids. V was trimmed by 2 bases and J by 6 bases, leaving 3 bases between them. The CDR3, as DNA: TGTGCCAGCAGCTTAGAGGCCAACGTCCTGACTTTC. Residues: CASSLEANVLTF.

V gene TRBV7-2 combines with J gene TRBJ1-5; D is undetermined. V was clipped by 1 base and J by 5 bases, with 15 bases between them. This CDR3 has 16 amino acids. Germline loops: CDR1 SGHTA, CDR2 FQGNSA. As DNA, the CDR3 is TGTGCCAGCAGCTTAGATGGGTCAAGGCGGGATCAGCCCCAGCATTTT. It codes for CASSLDGSRRDQPQHF.

By proportion, this clone is medium-sized (0.01 to 0.1%). The chain couples TRBV5-3 to TRBJ2-7; 7 bases line up with TRBD1. TRBV5-3 is placed among ORFs of uncertain function. This CDR3 contains 15 residues. V lost 3 bases and J lost 0; bases outside the gene matches: 6. The CDR3 nucleotides are TGTGCCAGAAGCTGCCCCGGGACAGACTCCTACGAGCAGTACGTC. Amino acids: CARSCPGTDSYEQYV.